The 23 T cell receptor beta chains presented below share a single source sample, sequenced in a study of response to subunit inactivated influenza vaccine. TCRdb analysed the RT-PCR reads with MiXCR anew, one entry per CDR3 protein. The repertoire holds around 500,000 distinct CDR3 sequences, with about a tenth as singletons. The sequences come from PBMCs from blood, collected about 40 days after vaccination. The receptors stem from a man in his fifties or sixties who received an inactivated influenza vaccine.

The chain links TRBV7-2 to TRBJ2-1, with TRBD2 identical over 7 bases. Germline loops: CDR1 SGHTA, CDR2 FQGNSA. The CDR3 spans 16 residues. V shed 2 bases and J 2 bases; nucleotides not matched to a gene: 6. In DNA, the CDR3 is TGTGCCAGCAGCTTACGGGCGGGAGCGACCTACAATGAGCAGTTCTTC. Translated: CASSLRAGATYNEQFF.

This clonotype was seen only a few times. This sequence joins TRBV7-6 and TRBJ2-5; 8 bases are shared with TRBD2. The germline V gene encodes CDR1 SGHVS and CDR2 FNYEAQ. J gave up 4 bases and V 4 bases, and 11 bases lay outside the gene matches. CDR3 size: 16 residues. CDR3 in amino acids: CASSSSGRARLETQYF. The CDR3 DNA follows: TGTGCCAGCAGCTCGAGCGGGAGAGCACGACTAGAGACCCAGTACTTC.

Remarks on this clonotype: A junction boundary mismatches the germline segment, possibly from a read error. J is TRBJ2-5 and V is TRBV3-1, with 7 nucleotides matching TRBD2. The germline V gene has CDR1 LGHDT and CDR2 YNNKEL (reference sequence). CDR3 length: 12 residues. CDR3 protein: CASSQVRLAVFF. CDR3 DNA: TGTGCCAGCAGCCAAGTGAGACTAGCAGTTTTCTTC.

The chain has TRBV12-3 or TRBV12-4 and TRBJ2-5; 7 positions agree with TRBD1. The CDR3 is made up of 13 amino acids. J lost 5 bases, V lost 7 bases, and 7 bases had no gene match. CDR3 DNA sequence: TGTGCCAGCACCTACAGGGGTGGGGAGACCCAGTACTTC. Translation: CASTYRGGETQYF.

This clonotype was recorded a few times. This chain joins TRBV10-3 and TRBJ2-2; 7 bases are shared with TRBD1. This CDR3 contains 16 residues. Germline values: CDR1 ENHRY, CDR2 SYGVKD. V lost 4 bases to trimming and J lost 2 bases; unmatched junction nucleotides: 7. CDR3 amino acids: CAISGSRDSNTGELFF. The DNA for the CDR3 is TGTGCCATCAGTGGGTCCCGGGACAGCAACACCGGGGAGCTGTTTTTT.

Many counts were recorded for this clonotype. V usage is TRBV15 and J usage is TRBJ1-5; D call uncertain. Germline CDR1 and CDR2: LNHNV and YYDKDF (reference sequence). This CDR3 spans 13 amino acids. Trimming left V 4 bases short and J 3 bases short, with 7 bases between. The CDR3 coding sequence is TGTGCCACCAGCAAGGAGACCAATCAGCCCCAGCATTTT. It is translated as CATSKETNQPQHF.

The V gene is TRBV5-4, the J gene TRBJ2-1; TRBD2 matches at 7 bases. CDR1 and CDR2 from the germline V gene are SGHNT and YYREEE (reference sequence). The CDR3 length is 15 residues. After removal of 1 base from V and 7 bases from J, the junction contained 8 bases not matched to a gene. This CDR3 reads CASSLIQRDGNEQFF. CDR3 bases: TGTGCCAGCAGCTTGATCCAGCGGGATGGGAATGAGCAGTTCTTC.

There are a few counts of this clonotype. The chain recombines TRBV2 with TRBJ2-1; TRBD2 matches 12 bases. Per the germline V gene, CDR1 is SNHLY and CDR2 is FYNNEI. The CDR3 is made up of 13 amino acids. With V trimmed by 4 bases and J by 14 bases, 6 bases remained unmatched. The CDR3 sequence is CASSGAGLAGKFF. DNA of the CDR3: TGTGCCAGCAGTGGGGCTGGACTAGCGGGAAAGTTCTTC.

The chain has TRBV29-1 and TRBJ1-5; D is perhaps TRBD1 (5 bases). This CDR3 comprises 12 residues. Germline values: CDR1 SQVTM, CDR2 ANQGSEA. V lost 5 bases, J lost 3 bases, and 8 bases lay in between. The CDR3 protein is CSVQGVNQPQHF. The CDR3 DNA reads TGCAGCGTTCAAGGGGTCAATCAGCCCCAGCATTTT.

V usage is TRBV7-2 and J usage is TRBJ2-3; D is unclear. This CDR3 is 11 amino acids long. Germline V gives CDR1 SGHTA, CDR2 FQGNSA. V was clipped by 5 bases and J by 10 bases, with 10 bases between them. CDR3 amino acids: CASSDRVPQYF. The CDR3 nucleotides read TGTGCCAGCAGCGACCGGGTCCCGCAGTATTTT.

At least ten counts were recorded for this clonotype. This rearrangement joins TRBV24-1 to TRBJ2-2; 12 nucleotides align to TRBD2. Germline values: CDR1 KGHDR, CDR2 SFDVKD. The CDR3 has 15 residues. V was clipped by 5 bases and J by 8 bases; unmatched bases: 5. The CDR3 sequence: CATSAGLAGTGELFF. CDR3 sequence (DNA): TGTGCCACCAGTGCAGGACTAGCGGGAACAGGGGAGCTGTTTTTT.

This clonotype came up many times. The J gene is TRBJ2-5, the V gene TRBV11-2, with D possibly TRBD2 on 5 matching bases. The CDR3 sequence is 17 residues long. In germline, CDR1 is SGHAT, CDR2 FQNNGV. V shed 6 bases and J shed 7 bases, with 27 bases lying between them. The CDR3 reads CASSTRVRERIMGTQYF. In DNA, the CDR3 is TGTGCCAGCAGTACCCGGGTCAGAGAGCGGATCATGGGGACCCAGTACTTC.

The CDR3 DNA follows: TGCAGTGCTAGAGATTGGGGAAATCCCTCCTACAATGAGCAGTTCTTC. Translation: CSARDWGNPSYNEQFF. The rearrangement uses TRBV20-1 and TRBJ2-1; D unclear. Germline assignment: CDR1 DFQATT and CDR2 SNEGSKA (reference sequence). V dropped 0 bases and J dropped 0 bases, with 12 bases sitting between them. This CDR3 spans 16 amino acids.

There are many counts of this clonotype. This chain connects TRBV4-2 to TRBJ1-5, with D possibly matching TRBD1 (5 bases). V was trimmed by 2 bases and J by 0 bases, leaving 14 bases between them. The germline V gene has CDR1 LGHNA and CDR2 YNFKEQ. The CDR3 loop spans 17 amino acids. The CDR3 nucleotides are TGTGCCAGCAGCCAAAGCCTATCCGGGGCTAGCAATCAGCCCCAGCATTTT. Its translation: CASSQSLSGASNQPQHF.

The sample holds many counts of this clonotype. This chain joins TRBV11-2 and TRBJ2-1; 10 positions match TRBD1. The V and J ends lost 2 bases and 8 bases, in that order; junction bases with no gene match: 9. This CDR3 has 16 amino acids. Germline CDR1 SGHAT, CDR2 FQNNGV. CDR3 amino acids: CASSLNFGTGDYEQFF. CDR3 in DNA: TGTGCCAGCAGCTTAAACTTCGGGACAGGGGATTATGAGCAGTTCTTC.

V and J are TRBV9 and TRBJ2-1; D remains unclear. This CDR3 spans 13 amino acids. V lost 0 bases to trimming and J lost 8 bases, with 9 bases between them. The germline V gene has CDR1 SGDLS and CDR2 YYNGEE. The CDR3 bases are TGTGCCAGCAGCGTAGGACCGACGGATGAGCAGTTCTTC. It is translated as CASSVGPTDEQFF.

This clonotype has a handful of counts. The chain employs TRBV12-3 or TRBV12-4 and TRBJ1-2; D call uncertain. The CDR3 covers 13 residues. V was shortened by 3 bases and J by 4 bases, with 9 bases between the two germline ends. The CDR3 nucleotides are TGTGCCAGCAGTTTTCGGCAGAGCTATGGCTACACCTTC. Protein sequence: CASSFRQSYGYTF.

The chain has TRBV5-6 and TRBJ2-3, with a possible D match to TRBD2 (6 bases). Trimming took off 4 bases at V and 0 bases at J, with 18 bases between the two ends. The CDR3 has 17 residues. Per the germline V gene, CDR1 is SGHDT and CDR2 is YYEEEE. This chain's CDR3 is CASSTFASSVSTDTQYF. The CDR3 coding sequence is TGTGCCAGCAGCACCTTCGCCTCTAGCGTGAGCACAGATACGCAGTATTTT.

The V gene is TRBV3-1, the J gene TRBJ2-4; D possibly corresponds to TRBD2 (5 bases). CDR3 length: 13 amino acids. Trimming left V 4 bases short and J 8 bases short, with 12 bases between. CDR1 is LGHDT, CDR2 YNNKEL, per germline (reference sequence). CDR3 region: CASSLTSRDIQYF. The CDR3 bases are TGTGCCAGCAGCCTCACCTCGAGGGACATTCAGTACTTC. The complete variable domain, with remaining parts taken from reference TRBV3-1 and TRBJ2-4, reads DTAVSQTPKYLVTQMGNDKSIKCEQNLGHDTMYWYKQDSKKFLKIMFSYNNKELIINETVPNRFSPKSPDKAHLNLHINSLELGDSAVYFCASSLTSRDIQYFGAGTRLSVL.

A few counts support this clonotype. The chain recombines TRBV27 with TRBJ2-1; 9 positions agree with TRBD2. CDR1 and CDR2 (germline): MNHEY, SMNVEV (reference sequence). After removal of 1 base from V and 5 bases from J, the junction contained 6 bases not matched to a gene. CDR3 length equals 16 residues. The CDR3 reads CASSLLIAGGDNEQFF. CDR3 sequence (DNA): TGTGCCAGCAGTTTATTGATCGCGGGAGGGGACAATGAGCAGTTCTTC.

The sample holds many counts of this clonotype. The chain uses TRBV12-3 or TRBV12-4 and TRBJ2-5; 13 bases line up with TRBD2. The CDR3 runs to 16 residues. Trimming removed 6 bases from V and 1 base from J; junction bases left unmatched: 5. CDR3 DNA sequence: TGTGCCAGCAGCCGGACTAGCGGGAGAGGCCAAGAGACCCAGTACTTC. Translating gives CASSRTSGRGQETQYF.

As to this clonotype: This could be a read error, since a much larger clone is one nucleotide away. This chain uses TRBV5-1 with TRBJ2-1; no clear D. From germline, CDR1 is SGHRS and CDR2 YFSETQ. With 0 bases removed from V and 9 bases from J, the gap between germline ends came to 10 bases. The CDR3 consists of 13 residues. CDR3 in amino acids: CASSLVLVGEQFF. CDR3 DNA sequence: TGCGCCAGCAGCTTGGTTTTAGTTGGTGAGCAGTTCTTC.

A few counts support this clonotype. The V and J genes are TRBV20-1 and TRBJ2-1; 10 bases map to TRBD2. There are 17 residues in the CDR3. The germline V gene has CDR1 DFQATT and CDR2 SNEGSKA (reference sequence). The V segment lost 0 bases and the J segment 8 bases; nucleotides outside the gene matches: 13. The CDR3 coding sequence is TGCAGTGCTAGAGATCTAAGAGCGGGAGGGCCTGGGGATGAGCAGTTCTTC. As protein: CSARDLRAGGPGDEQFF.